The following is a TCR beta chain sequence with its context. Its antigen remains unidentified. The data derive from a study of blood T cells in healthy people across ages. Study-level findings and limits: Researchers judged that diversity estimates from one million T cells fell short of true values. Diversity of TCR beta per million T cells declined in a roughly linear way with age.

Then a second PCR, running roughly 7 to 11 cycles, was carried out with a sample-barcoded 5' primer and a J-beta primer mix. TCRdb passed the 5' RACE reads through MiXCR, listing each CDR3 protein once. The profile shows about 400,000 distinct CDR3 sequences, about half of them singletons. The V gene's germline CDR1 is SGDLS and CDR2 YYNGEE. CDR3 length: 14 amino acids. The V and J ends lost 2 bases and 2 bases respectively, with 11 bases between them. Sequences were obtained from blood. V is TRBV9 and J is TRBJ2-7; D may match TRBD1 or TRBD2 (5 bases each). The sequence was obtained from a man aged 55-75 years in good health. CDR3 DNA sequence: TGTGCCAGCAGCGTGGGGACCGAACCCTACGAGCAGTACTTC. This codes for CASSVGTEPYEQYF.